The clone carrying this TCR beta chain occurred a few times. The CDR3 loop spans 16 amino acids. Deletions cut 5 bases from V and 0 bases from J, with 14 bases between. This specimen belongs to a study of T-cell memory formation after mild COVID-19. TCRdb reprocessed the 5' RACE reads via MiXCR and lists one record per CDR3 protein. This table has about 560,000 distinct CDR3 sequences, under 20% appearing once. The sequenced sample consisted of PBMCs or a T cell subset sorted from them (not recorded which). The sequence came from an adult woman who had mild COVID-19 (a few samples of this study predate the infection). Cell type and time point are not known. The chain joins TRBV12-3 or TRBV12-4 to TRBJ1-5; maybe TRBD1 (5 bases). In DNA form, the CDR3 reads TGTGCCAGCAGTCCCACCGGGACCCTTAGCAATCAGCCCCAGCATTTT. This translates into CASSPTGTLSNQPQHF.